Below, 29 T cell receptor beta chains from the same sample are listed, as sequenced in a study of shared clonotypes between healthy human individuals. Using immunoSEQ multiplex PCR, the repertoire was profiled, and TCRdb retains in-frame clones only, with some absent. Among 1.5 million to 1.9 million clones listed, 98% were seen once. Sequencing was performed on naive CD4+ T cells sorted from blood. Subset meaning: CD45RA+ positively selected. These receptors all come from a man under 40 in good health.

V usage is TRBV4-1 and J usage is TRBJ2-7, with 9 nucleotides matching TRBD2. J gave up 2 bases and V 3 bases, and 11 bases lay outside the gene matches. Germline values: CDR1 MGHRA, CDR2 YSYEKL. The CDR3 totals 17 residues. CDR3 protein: CASSQTLLAGLTYEQYF. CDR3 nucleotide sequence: TGCGCCAGCAGCCAGACCCTCCTAGCGGGACTTACCTACGAGCAGTACTTC.

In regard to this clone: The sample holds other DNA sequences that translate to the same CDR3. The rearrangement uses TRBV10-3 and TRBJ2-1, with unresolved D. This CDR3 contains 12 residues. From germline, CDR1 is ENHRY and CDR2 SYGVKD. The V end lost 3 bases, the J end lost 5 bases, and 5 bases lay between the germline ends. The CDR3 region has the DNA TGTGCCATCAGTGACCGGGACAATGAGCAGTTCTTC. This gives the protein CAISDRDNEQFF.

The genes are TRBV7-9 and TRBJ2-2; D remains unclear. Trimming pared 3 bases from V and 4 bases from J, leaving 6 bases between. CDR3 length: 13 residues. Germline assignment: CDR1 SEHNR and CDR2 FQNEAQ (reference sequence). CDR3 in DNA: TGTGCCAGCAGCTTCAGCACCACCGGGGAGCTGTTTTTT. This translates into CASSFSTTGELFF.

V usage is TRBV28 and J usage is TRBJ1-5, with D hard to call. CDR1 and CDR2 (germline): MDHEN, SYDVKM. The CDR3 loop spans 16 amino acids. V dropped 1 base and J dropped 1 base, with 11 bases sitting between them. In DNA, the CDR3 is TGTGCCAGCAGTTTATCGGGGTGGTACAGCAATCAGCCCCAGCATTTT. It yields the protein CASSLSGWYSNQPQHF.

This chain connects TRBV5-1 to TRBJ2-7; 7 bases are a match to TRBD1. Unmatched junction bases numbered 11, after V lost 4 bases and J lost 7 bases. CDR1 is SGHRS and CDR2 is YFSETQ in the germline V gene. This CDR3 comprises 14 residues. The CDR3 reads CASSPRQGSGEQYF. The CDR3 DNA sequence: TGCGCCAGCAGCCCACGACAGGGCAGTGGGGAGCAGTACTTC.

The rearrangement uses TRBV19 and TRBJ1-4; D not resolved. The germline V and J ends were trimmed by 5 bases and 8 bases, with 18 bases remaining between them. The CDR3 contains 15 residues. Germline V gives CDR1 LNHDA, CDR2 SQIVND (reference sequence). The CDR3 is CASSSWRDTGEKLFF. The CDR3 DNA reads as TGTGCCAGTAGTTCTTGGCGAGATACCGGGGAAAAACTGTTTTTT.

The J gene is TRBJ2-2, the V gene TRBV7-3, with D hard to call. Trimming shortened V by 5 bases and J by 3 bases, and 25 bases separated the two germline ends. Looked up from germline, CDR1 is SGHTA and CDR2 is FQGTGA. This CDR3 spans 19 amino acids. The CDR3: CASSHYGLPPGSDTGELFF. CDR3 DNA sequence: TGTGCCAGCAGCCATTATGGCCTACCCCCCGGGTCCGACACCGGGGAGCTGTTTTTT. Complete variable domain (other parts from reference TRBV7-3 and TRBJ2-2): GAGVSQTPSNKVTEKGKYVELRCDPISGHTALYWYRQSLGQGPEFLIYFQGTGAADDSGLPNDRFFAVRPEGSVSTLKIQRTERGDSAVYLCASSHYGLPPGSDTGELFFGEGSRLTVL.

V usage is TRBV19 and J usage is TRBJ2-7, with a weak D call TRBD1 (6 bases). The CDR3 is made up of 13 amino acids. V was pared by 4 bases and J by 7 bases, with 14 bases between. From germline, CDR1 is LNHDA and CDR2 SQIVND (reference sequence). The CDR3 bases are TGTGCCAGTAGTAGTACAGGGCTGCAGGAGCAGTACTTC. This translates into CASSSTGLQEQYF.

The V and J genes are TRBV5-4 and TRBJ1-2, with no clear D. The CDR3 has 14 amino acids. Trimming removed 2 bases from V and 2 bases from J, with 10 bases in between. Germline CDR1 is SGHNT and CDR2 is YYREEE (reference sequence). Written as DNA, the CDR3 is TGTGCCAGCAGCTTAGCAGCAGTCAACTATGGCTACACCTTC. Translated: CASSLAAVNYGYTF.

CDR3 residues: CASSFRWTAEAFF. As DNA, the CDR3 is TGTGCCAGCAGCTTCAGATGGACAGCTGAAGCTTTCTTT. The genes are TRBV11-2 and TRBJ1-1, with TRBD1 as a possible D gene (6 bases). Per the germline V gene, CDR1 is SGHAT and CDR2 is FQNNGV. With 3 bases removed from V and 6 bases from J, the gap between germline ends came to 11 bases. The CDR3 contains 13 residues.

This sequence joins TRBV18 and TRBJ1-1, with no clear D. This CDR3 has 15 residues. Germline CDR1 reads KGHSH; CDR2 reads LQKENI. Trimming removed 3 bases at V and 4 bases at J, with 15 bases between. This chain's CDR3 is CASSPGVSRGTEAFF. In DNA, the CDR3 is TGTGCCAGCTCACCTGGGGTCAGCCGGGGCACTGAAGCTTTCTTT.

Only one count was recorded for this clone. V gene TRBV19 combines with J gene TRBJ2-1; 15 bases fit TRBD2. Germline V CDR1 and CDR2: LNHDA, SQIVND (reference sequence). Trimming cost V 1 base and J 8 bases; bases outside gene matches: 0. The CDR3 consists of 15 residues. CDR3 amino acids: CASSIGTSGRDEQFF. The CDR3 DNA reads TGTGCCAGTAGTATAGGGACTAGCGGGAGGGATGAGCAGTTCTTC. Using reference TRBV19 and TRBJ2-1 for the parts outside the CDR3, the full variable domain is DGGITQSPKYLFRKEGQNVTLSCEQNLNHDAMYWYRQDPGQGLRLIYYSQIVNDFQKGDIAEGYSVSREKKESFPLTVTSAQKNPTAFYLCASSIGTSGRDEQFFGPGTRLTVL.

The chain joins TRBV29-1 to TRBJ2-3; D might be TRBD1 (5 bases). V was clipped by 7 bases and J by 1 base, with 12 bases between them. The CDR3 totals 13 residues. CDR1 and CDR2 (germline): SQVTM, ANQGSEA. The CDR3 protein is CSGARVGTDTQYF. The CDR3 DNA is TGCAGCGGGGCCAGGGTGGGCACAGATACGCAGTATTTT.

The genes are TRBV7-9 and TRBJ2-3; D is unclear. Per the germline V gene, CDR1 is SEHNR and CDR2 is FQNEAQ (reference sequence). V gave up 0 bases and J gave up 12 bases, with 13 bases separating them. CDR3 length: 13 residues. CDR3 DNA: TGTGCCAGCAGCTTAGCCCCGGAACTTAATCAGTATTTT. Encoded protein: CASSLAPELNQYF.

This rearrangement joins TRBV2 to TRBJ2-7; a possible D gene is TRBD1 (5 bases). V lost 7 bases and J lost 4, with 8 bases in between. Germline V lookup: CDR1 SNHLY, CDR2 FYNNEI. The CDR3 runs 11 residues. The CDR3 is CASTREYEQYF. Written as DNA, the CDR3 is TGTGCCAGCACCAGGGAATACGAGCAGTACTTC.

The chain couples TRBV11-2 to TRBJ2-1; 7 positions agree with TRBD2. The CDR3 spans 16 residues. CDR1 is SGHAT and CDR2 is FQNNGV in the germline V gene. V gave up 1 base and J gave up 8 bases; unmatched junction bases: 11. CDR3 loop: CASSLAPQRGTYEQFF. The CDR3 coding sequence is TGTGCCAGCAGCTTAGCTCCTCAGCGGGGAACTTATGAGCAGTTCTTC.

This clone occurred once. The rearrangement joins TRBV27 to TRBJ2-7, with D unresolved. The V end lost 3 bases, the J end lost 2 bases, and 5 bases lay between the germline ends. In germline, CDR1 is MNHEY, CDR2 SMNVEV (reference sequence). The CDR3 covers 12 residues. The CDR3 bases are TGTGCCAGCAGTTTTTTAGCCTACGAGCAGTACTTC. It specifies CASSFLAYEQYF.

Written as DNA, the CDR3 is TGTGCCAGCAACAGGGGTACCTCCTACGAGCAGTACTTC. Amino acids: CASNRGTSYEQYF. The genes are TRBV28 and TRBJ2-7, with 7 bases lining up with TRBD1. The CDR3 sequence is 13 residues long. The germline CDR1 and CDR2 sequences are MDHEN and SYDVKM. V shed 7 bases, J shed 0 bases, and the junction held 3 bases outside the gene matches.

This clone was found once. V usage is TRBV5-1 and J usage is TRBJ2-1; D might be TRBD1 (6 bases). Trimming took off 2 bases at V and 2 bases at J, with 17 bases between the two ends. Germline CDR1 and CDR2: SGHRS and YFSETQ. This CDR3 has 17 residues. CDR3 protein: CASSFRGAQLAYNEQFF. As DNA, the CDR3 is TGCGCCAGCAGCTTCAGGGGCGCACAGTTGGCCTACAATGAGCAGTTCTTC.

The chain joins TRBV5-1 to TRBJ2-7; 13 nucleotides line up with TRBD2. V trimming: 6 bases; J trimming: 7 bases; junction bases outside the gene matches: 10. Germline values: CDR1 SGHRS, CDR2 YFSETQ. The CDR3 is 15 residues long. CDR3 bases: TGCGCCAGCAACGAACTAGCGGGAGGGCCTGGGGAGCAGTACTTC. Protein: CASNELAGGPGEQYF.

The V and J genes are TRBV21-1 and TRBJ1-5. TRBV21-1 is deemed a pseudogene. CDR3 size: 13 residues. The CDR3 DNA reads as TGTGCCAGCAGCGGCCGTGGGAATCAGCCCCAGCATTTT. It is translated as CASSGRGNQPQHF.

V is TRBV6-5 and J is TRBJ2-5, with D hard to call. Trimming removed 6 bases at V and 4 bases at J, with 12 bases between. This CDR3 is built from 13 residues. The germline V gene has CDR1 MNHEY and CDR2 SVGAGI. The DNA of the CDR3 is TGTGCCAGCAGGACCAGTCGCCCAGAGACCCAGTACTTC. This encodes CASRTSRPETQYF.

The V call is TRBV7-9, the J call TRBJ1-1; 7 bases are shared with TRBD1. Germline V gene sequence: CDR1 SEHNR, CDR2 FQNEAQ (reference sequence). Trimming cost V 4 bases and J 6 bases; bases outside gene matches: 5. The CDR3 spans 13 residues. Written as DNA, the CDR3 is TGTGCCAGCAGCTCCACAGGGGAGTCTGAAGCTTTCTTT. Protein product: CASSSTGESEAFF.

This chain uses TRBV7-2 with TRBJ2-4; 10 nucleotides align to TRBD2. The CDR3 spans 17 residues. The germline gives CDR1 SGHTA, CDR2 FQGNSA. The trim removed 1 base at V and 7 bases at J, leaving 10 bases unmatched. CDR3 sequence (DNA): TGTGCCAGCAGCTTAGTACCTAGCGGGAGAACCTTGAACATTCAGTACTTC. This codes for CASSLVPSGRTLNIQYF.

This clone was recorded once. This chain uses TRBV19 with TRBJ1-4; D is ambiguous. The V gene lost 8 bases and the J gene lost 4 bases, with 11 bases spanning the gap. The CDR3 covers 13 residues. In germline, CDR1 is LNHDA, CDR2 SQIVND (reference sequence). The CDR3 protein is CASGGGFNEKLFF. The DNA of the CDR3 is TGTGCCAGTGGAGGTGGATTTAATGAAAAACTGTTTTTT. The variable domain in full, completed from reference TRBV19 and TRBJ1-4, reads DGGITQSPKYLFRKEGQNVTLSCEQNLNHDAMYWYRQDPGQGLRLIYYSQIVNDFQKGDIAEGYSVSREKKESFPLTVTSAQKNPTAFYLCASGGGFNEKLFFGSGTQLSVL.

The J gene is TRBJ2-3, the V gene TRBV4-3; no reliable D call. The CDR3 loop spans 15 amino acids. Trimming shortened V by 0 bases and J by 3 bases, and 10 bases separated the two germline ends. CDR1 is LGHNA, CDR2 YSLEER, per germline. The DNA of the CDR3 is TGCGCCAGCAGCCAAGAAAGTCTAGGGACAGATACGCAGTATTTT. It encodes CASSQESLGTDTQYF.

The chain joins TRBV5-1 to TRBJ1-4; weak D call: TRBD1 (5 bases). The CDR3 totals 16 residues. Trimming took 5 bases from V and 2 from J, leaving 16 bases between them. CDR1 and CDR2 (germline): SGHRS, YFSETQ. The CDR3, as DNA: TGCGCCAGCAGTTTTCAGGGAATCGCGACTAATGAAAAACTGTTTTTT. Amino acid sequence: CASSFQGIATNEKLFF.

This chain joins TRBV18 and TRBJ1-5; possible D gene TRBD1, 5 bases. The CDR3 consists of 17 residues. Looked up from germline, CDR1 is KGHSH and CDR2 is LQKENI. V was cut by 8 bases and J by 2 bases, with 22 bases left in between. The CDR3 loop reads CASSLNQGADGNQPQHF. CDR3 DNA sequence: TGTGCCAGCAGCCTCAACCAAGGGGCGGACGGCAATCAGCCCCAGCATTTT.

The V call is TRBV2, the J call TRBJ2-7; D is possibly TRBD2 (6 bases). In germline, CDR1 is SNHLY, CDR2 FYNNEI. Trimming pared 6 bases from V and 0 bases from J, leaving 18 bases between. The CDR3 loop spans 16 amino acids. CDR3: CASSEHRDSYSYEQYF. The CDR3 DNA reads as TGTGCCAGCAGCGAACACCGGGACTCTTACTCCTACGAGCAGTACTTC.